This T cell receptor (beta chain) is drawn from a study of blood T cell repertoires in COVID-19. Study-level background: Acute and convalescent COVID-19 samples came from the United States, Italy and Spain.

Germline V CDR1 and CDR2: LGHDT, YNNKEL (reference sequence). This CDR3 is 15 amino acids long. With 0 bases clipped from V and 4 bases from J, the junction kept 4 bases outside the gene matches. Assay: immunoSEQ multiplex PCR; the TCRdb copy retains only in-frame clones and omits some. The data hold about 360,000 clones, with less than 90% observed a single time. The V gene is TRBV3-1 (or the pseudogene TRBV3-2), the J gene TRBJ1-2; 8 nucleotides agree with TRBD1. The TCR comes from an older woman with COVID-19, enrolled during active disease. Input material: peripheral blood. The chain's CDR3 is CASSQDRGRSYGYTF. The CDR3 bases are TGTGCCAGCAGCCAAGACAGGGGGCGAAGCTATGGCTACACCTTC.